Listed below are T cell receptor beta chains from one sample, sequenced in a study of T cell responses to AZD1222 COVID-19 vaccine. This table comes from immunoSEQ multiplex PCR, and its TCRdb copy is limited to in-frame clones, with some not included. The table lists 150,000 or so clones, around 94% of them singletons, with approximately 0.64% in the top ten. The sample here was peripheral blood, taken on day 0 of AZD1222 vaccination. The receptors were sampled from an adult in good health. Both conserved end residues are part of each CDR3. The D gene is left open where the match is weak. Where a row states a size, it is once, few, many or the class of an expanded clone; other rows omit it.

TRBD1	.	TRBV6-6	TRBJ1-2	CASTTRPDRAGGYTF	TGTGCCAGCACTACAAGACCGGACAGGGCGGGCGGCTACACCTTC
TRBD2	.	TRBV11-3	TRBJ2-1	CASSFGGDGSYNEQFF	TGTGCCAGCAGCTTTGGGGGGGATGGATCCTACAATGAGCAGTTCTTC
.	.	TRBV5-1	TRBJ1-4	CASRERGRGEKLFF	TGCGCCAGCCGCGAGCGAGGGAGGGGGGAAAAACTGTTTTTT
.	.	TRBV12-3/TRBV12-4	TRBJ1-2	CASSLRLAGYTF	TGTGCCAGCAGTTTAAGACTGGCCGGCTACACCTTC
.	.	TRBV30	TRBJ1-5	CAWSYREGQPQHF	TGTGCCTGGAGTTACAGGGAGGGTCAGCCCCAGCATTTT
.	.	TRBV15	TRBJ1-6	CATSGSSYNSPLHF	TGTGCCACCAGCGGTAGCTCCTATAATTCACCCCTCCACTTT
TRBD2	.	TRBV5-1	TRBJ2-3	CASSSLAAGADTQYF	TGCGCCAGCAGTTCGTTGGCAGCGGGAGCAGATACGCAGTATTTT
.	.	TRBV11-3	TRBJ1-1	CASSLGGQYEAFF	TGTGCCAGCAGCTTAGGGGGTCAGTACGAAGCTTTCTTT
TRBD1	.	TRBV28	TRBJ1-1	CASSSPGQLEAFF	TGTGCCAGCAGTTCCCCGGGACAGCTTGAAGCTTTCTTT
TRBD2	.	TRBV11-2	TRBJ2-7	CASSLLKGLTYEQYF	TGTGCCAGCAGCTTATTGAAGGGACTAACCTACGAGCAGTACTTC
.	.	TRBV19	TRBJ2-6	CASSFGTSGANVLTF	TGTGCCAGTAGTTTCGGGACCTCTGGGGCCAACGTCCTGACTTTC
.	.	TRBV5-4	TRBJ1-3	CASSLDGNTIYF	TGTGCCAGCAGCTTAGACGGAAACACCATATATTTT
.	.	TRBV27	TRBJ1-2	CASSWGAGYGYTF	TGTGCCAGCAGTTGGGGGGCCGGCTATGGCTACACCTTC
.	.	TRBV3-1/TRBV3-2	TRBJ2-7	CASSQEGGTQLHEQYF	TGTGCCAGCAGCCAAGAAGGCGGGACCCAACTCCACGAGCAGTACTTC
.	.	TRBV28	TRBJ1-2	CASFTTGNDYGYTF	TGTGCCAGCTTCACAACAGGGAATGACTATGGCTACACCTTC
.	.	TRBV29-1	TRBJ1-2	CSVEARSGQESGGDYGYTF	TGCAGCGTTGAAGCGAGATCAGGCCAGGAGTCGGGGGGGGACTATGGCTACACCTTC
.	.	TRBV5-6	TRBJ1-3	CASSLSDFGNTIYF	TGTGCCAGCAGCTTGTCGGATTTTGGAAACACCATATATTTT
.	.	TRBV9	TRBJ1-3	CASSVGDSGNTIYF	TGTGCCAGCAGCGTTGGGGACTCTGGAAACACCATATATTTT
TRBD1	.	TRBV12-3/TRBV12-4	TRBJ1-2	CASSQDRVHGYTF	TGTGCCAGCAGTCAAGACAGGGTGCATGGCTACACCTTC
.	.	TRBV4-1	TRBJ2-2	CASSNPTETTGELFF	TGCGCCAGCAGCAACCCCACAGAGACAACCGGGGAGCTGTTTTTT
.	.	TRBV3-1/TRBV3-2	TRBJ2-7	CASRTRVGQSYAQYF	TGTGCCAGCAGAACCAGAGTCGGACAGAGCTACGCGCAGTACTTC
.	.	TRBV4-1	TRBJ1-1	CASRLGSATEAFF	TGCGCCAGCCGTCTGGGGTCGGCAACTGAAGCTTTCTTT
TRBD1	.	TRBV7-8	TRBJ2-7	CASSLARGRDEQYF	TGTGCCAGCAGCTTAGCAAGGGGGCGGGACGAGCAGTACTTC
.	.	TRBV30	TRBJ1-2	CAWGIRGYTF	TGTGCCTGGGGAATTAGGGGCTACACCTTC
TRBD2	.	TRBV7-2	TRBJ2-7	CASSETSGPYEQYF	TGTGCCAGCAGCGAGACTAGCGGACCCTACGAGCAGTACTTC
TRBD1	.	TRBV6-4	TRBJ1-1	CASSDGQDTEAFF	TGTGCCAGCAGTGACGGACAGGACACTGAAGCTTTCTTT
TRBD2	.	TRBV30	TRBJ2-1	CAWSVGLVRNEQFF	TGTGCCTGGAGTGTGGGACTAGTACGGAATGAGCAGTTCTTC
.	few	TRBV19	TRBJ1-6	CASHPGDYNSPLHF	TGTGCCAGTCACCCGGGAGACTATAATTCACCCCTCCACTTT
.	.	TRBV7-2	TRBJ1-1	CASSLRGRDAFF	TGTGCCAGCAGCTTGAGGGGAAGGGATGCTTTCTTT
TRBD2	once	TRBV6-5	TRBJ2-2	CASSYWTSTTGELFF	TGTGCCAGCAGTTACTGGACTAGCACCACCGGGGAGCTGTTTTTT